Below, one T cell receptor beta chain is given with its context. This sample was included in a study of T cells in Graves' hyperthyroidism and ophthalmopathy. CDR3 length equals 15 residues. The V end lost 5 bases, the J end lost 8 bases, and 19 bases lay between the germline ends. The germline gives CDR1 SGHAT, CDR2 FQNNGV. RNA transcripts gave rise to amplified TCR beta CDR3 regions. A first-round RT-PCR of the TCR CDR3 used the HTBI primer set. TCRdb independently ran MiXCR on the multiplex PCR reads; one entry per CDR3 protein. The sample lists nearly 600,000 distinct CDR3 sequences; approximately 15% were seen once.

The chain has TRBV11-2 and TRBJ2-1; perhaps D is TRBD1 or TRBD2 (5 bases each). This TCR came from a woman between 18 and 30 years old with Graves' ophthalmopathy. Sequencing was performed on blood. The CDR3 region is CASSLPRARGDEQFF. The CDR3 region has the DNA TGTGCCAGCAGCCTCCCCCGGGCCCGGGGCGATGAGCAGTTCTTC.